These 22 T cell receptor beta chains came from one sample sequenced in a study of blood T cell repertoires in COVID-19 (dated by TCRdb to 2018 to 2021). The protocol used for the library was the immunoSEQ multiplex PCR assay. What TCRdb holds here is the immuneACCESS table cut down to in-frame rearrangements. Part of the clones is not present; checked against another copy, under half of the missing clones reflect an unresolved V gene, and the others are unexplained. For this sample the table gives about 87,000 clones, of which roughly four fifths were detected only once. The top ten hold approximately 2% of the sample. Sequenced sample: peripheral blood. These receptors originate from a woman in her 70s with acute or convalescent COVID-19.

This chain uses TRBV5-1 with TRBJ2-1; 10 nucleotides match TRBD1. Germline V gene lookup returns CDR1 SGHRS and CDR2 YFSETQ. Trimming took 5 bases from V and 4 from J; bases not matched to a gene: 18. The CDR3 length is 19 residues. Here the CDR3 reads CASSSPGTGAPAPYNEQFF. The CDR3 DNA reads as TGCGCCAGCAGTTCACCTGGGACAGGGGCCCCCGCACCTTACAATGAGCAGTTCTTC.

In nucleotides, the CDR3 is TGTGCCAGCTCGCCTGGAGGAGGATCTGATACGCAGTATTTT. Translation gives CASSPGGGSDTQYF. J is TRBJ2-3 and V is TRBV18, with D maybe TRBD2 (5 bases). V was pared by 6 bases and J by 6 bases, with 16 bases between. The CDR3 loop spans 14 amino acids. The germline gives CDR1 KGHSH, CDR2 LQKENI.

The V gene is TRBV3-1 (or the pseudogene TRBV3-2), the J gene TRBJ1-5; D call uncertain. This CDR3 region has 14 residues. V gave up 1 base and J gave up 2 bases, with 6 bases separating them. Germline CDR1 and CDR2: LGHDT and YNNKEL (reference sequence). The CDR3 sequence: CASSQARGNQPQHF. The DNA for the CDR3 is TGTGCCAGCAGCCAAGCCCGCGGCAATCAGCCCCAGCATTTT.

The chain combines TRBV29-1 with TRBJ2-7; possible D gene TRBD2, 6 bases. The CDR3 is 15 amino acids. Trimming left V 4 bases short and J 1 base short, with 17 bases between. Germline CDR1 SQVTM, CDR2 ANQGSEA. CDR3 bases: TGCAGCGTTGCCGGGGGAGGTCACGGATCCTACGAGCAGTACTTC. Amino acids: CSVAGGGHGSYEQYF.

V and J are TRBV4-1 and TRBJ1-5, with D possibly matching TRBD1 (5 bases). The CDR3 length is 15 residues. The V gene lost 0 bases and the J gene lost 7 bases, with 13 bases spanning the gap. CDR1 and CDR2 (germline): MGHRA, YSYEKL. The CDR3 DNA sequence: TGCGCCAGCAGCCAAGAGAGTCAGGGTGTGCAGCCCCAGCATTTT. Translation gives CASSQESQGVQPQHF.

This clone was seen only a few times. This chain links TRBV28 with TRBJ2-1; D is perhaps TRBD2 (5 bases). The CDR3 spans 13 residues. In germline, CDR1 is MDHEN, CDR2 SYDVKM. V was shortened by 8 bases and J by 0 bases, with 8 bases between the two germline ends. The CDR3 spells CASHAGSYNEQFF. The CDR3 bases are TGTGCCAGCCATGCGGGCTCCTACAATGAGCAGTTCTTC.

The V and J genes are TRBV28 and TRBJ1-6; D call uncertain. Germline V gene sequence: CDR1 MDHEN, CDR2 SYDVKM. V gave up 5 bases and J gave up 0 bases, with 14 bases separating them. The length of the CDR3 is 17 residues. The CDR3 sequence is CASSQPDWSSYNSPLHF. The CDR3 DNA follows: TGTGCCAGCAGTCAACCGGACTGGAGCTCCTATAATTCACCCCTCCACTTT.

This chain connects TRBV19 to TRBJ2-7; D might be TRBD1 (6 bases). Between the trimmed V and J ends, which lost 5 bases and 2 bases, there was a span of 19 bases. Germline V gene data show CDR1 as LNHDA and CDR2 as SQIVND (reference sequence). The CDR3 sequence is 16 residues long. The CDR3 here is CASSPRFTGPPYEQYF. The CDR3 coding sequence is TGTGCCAGTAGTCCCCGCTTCACAGGGCCCCCCTACGAGCAGTACTTC. Based on the CDR3 plus reference TRBV19 and TRBJ2-7, the full variable domain is DGGITQSPKYLFRKEGQNVTLSCEQNLNHDAMYWYRQDPGQGLRLIYYSQIVNDFQKGDIAEGYSVSREKKESFPLTVTSAQKNPTAFYLCASSPRFTGPPYEQYFGPGTRLTVT.

The V gene is TRBV5-1, the J gene TRBJ1-1; 8 bases are a match to TRBD1. Germline V gene data show CDR1 as SGHRS and CDR2 as YFSETQ. V was clipped by 0 bases and J by 5 bases; unmatched bases: 9. CDR3 length: 16 amino acids. For the CDR3, the DNA is TGCGCCAGCAGCTTGGTAGGACAGGGATGGAATACTGAAGCTTTCTTT. It encodes CASSLVGQGWNTEAFF.

This sequence joins TRBV5-1 and TRBJ1-6, with D unresolved. This CDR3 has 16 residues. In germline, CDR1 is SGHRS, CDR2 YFSETQ. V gave up 0 bases and J gave up 2 bases, with 9 bases separating them. Written as DNA, the CDR3 is TGCGCCAGCAGCTTGGATCAGGCCCCCTATAATTCACCCCTCCACTTT. This gives the protein CASSLDQAPYNSPLHF.

The gene calls are TRBV6-5 and TRBJ2-7; the D gene is possibly TRBD1 (7 bases). Trimming cost V 8 bases and J 4 bases, with 18 bases left between them. The germline gives CDR1 MNHEY, CDR2 SVGAGI. This CDR3 has 14 residues. The CDR3 sequence: CASGFQGGLYEQYF. The CDR3 region has the DNA TGTGCCAGCGGGTTTCAGGGGGGTTTATACGAGCAGTACTTC.

This chain uses TRBV3-1 (or the pseudogene TRBV3-2) with TRBJ2-2; TRBD2 agrees at 7 bases. The germline CDR1 and CDR2 sequences are LGHDT and YNNKEL (reference sequence). The CDR3 covers 16 residues. J was trimmed by 6 bases and V by 5 bases; bases with no gene match: 12. The CDR3 here is CASSFYGGVTPGELFF. The CDR3 DNA sequence: TGTGCCAGCAGCTTCTATGGGGGGGTAACCCCCGGGGAGCTGTTTTTT.

The V call is TRBV7-9, the J call TRBJ2-3; 9 bases align to TRBD2. V shed 1 base, J shed 2 bases, and the junction held 10 bases outside the gene matches. The CDR3 spans 18 residues. Germline assignment: CDR1 SEHNR and CDR2 FQNEAQ (reference sequence). The CDR3 reads CASSLVGGLALLTDTQYF. In DNA form, the CDR3 reads TGTGCCAGCAGCTTAGTCGGGGGACTAGCTCTCCTCACAGATACGCAGTATTTT.

V usage is TRBV27 and J usage is TRBJ2-3, with 14 bases that match TRBD2. This CDR3 has 14 amino acids. Germline V gives CDR1 MNHEY, CDR2 SMNVEV (reference sequence). J was trimmed by 5 bases and V by 8 bases; bases with no gene match: 3. This CDR3 reads CASGTSGGVDTQYF. CDR3 DNA: TGTGCCAGCGGGACTAGCGGGGGAGTAGATACGCAGTATTTT.

The chain combines TRBV4-2 with TRBJ1-2; D is unclear. V gave up 1 base and J gave up 4 bases, with 25 bases separating them. The germline gives CDR1 LGHNA, CDR2 YNFKEQ. This CDR3 spans 19 amino acids. The CDR3 sequence is CASSQVLGVRDRRLYGYTF. The CDR3 nucleotides read TGTGCCAGCAGCCAAGTTTTGGGCGTCCGAGATAGACGGCTCTATGGCTACACCTTC.

The V and J genes are TRBV7-2 and TRBJ2-1; D is perhaps TRBD2 (5 bases). The CDR3 has 13 amino acids. Trimming cost V 2 bases and J 9 bases, with 11 bases left between them. Germline V lookup: CDR1 SGHTA, CDR2 FQGNSA. Here the CDR3 DNA reads TGTGCCAGCAGCTTACAAGGACTTGGTGAGCAGTTCTTC. Encoded protein: CASSLQGLGEQFF. Drawing the rest from reference TRBV7-2 and TRBJ2-1, the complete variable domain is GAGVSQSPSNKVTEKGKDVELRCDPISGHTALYWYRQSLGQGLEFLIYFQGNSAPDKSGLPSDRFSAERTGGSVSTLTIQRTQQEDSAVYLCASSLQGLGEQFFGPGTRLTVL.

V usage is TRBV11-3 and J usage is TRBJ1-1; D might be TRBD1 (5 bases). The V end was cut by 2 bases, the J end by 1 base, with 11 bases between. The CDR3 has 15 residues. Germline CDR1 is SGHNT and CDR2 is YENEEA. Here the CDR3 DNA reads TGTGCCAGCAGCTTACAAGGGGTTCAGAACACTGAAGCTTTCTTT. It specifies CASSLQGVQNTEAFF.

The V call is TRBV5-1, the J call TRBJ1-1, with D possibly matching TRBD1 (5 bases). Looked up from germline, CDR1 is SGHRS and CDR2 is YFSETQ. The CDR3 is 13 amino acids. V was shortened by 3 bases and J by 7 bases, with 13 bases between the two germline ends. CDR3: CASSWWGTNEAFF. The CDR3 coding sequence is TGCGCCAGCAGCTGGTGGGGCACCAATGAAGCTTTCTTT.

This clone occurred a few times. This chain joins TRBV18 and TRBJ2-7, with D possibly being TRBD1 (6 bases). Germline V lookup: CDR1 KGHSH, CDR2 LQKENI. The CDR3 is 14 amino acids. Trimming took 3 bases from V and 6 from J, leaving 15 bases between them. CDR3 nucleotide sequence: TGTGCCAGCTCACCCGGGACACATACGTCCGAGCAGTACTTC. It translates to CASSPGTHTSEQYF.

The rearrangement joins TRBV19 to TRBJ2-4, with TRBD2 matching over 16 bases. The CDR3 is 18 amino acids. Trimming cost V 5 bases and J 4 bases; bases outside gene matches: 8. Germline assignment: CDR1 LNHDA and CDR2 SQIVND (reference sequence). The CDR3 nucleotides read TGTGCCAGTAGTTTGGGGACTAGCGGGGGGGCCGAAAAAAACATTCAGTACTTC. Translation: CASSLGTSGGAEKNIQYF.

This rearrangement joins TRBV2 to TRBJ2-7; D gene unclear. CDR3 length: 13 residues. CDR1 SNHLY and CDR2 FYNNEI come from the germline V gene. V was clipped by 2 bases and J by 6 bases, with 11 bases between them. The CDR3: CASSERVVGEQYF. In DNA form, the CDR3 reads TGTGCCAGCAGTGAACGGGTTGTGGGCGAGCAGTACTTC.

This clone has a single count. The chain links TRBV2 to TRBJ2-1; tentatively, D is TRBD1 (6 bases). Trimming took 7 bases from V and 7 from J, leaving 20 bases between them. Germline lookup yields CDR1 SNHLY and CDR2 FYNNEI. This CDR3 is built from 15 residues. As DNA, the CDR3 is TGTGCCAGCAACCCGGACAGAGCCGGAGAGAATGAGCAGTTCTTC. Protein: CASNPDRAGENEQFF.